One and the same sample provided the 2 T cell receptor beta chains below, sequenced in a study of blood T cells in healthy people across ages. Using a J-beta primer mix together with a sample-barcoded 5' primer, a second PCR was run for about 7 to 12 cycles. In TCRdb, the 5' RACE reads were re-called with MiXCR into one record per CDR3 protein. The sample holds approximately 800,000 distinct CDR3 sequences, around 62% seen once. The sequenced material came from blood. Receptor source: a man younger than 45 in good health.

The CDR3 here is CASSLWGRRGGQETQYF. In DNA, the CDR3 is TGTGCCAGCAGTTTATGGGGACGGCGAGGGGGTCAAGAGACCCAGTACTTC. The V and J genes are TRBV27 and TRBJ2-4; TRBD1 is a possible D gene (6 bases). The J call may be in error: the DNA end matches TRBJ2-5 better. Germline V lookup: CDR1 MNHEY, CDR2 SMNVEV (reference sequence). CDR3 length: 17 residues.

This clonotype was seen only once. The chain has TRBV10-3 and TRBJ2-7; 8 nucleotides align to TRBD1. The J call is uncertain, as TRBJ2-5 better fits the DNA end. CDR1 is ENHRY, CDR2 SYGVKD, per germline. This CDR3 has 13 residues. DNA of the CDR3: TGTGCCACCGTTCAGGGGGCGGGGGAGACCCAGTACTTC. As protein: CATVQGAGETQYF.